What follows are 20 T cell receptor beta chains derived from one specimen sequenced in a study of technical replicates of blood from several donors. Clones were read by immunoSEQ multiplex PCR, and TCRdb kept only the in-frame ones, dropping some. This sample has tens of thousands of clones, with 91% found just once. Material for sequencing was T cells isolated from PBMCs. These receptors all stem from a human donor in good health. Some clones in this sample may be carry-over from other donors' samples.

CDR3 DNA sequence: TGTGCCACCAGCAGAGAAGAGGCTACCGAATGGTACAATGAGCAGTTCTTC. Translated, it gives CATSREEATEWYNEQFF. The chain recombines TRBV15 with TRBJ2-1; D not resolved. The CDR3 length is 17 residues. Germline V CDR1 and CDR2: LNHNV, YYDKDF (reference sequence). Trimming removed 0 bases from V and 4 bases from J, with 16 bases in between.

This clone was observed once. The V gene is TRBV27, the J gene TRBJ2-7; TRBD2 matches at 7 bases. The CDR3 is 14 amino acids. Germline V gene data show CDR1 as MNHEY and CDR2 as SMNVEV (reference sequence). V dropped 1 base and J dropped 3; count of bases not matched to a gene: 3. In DNA form, the CDR3 reads TGTGCCAGCAGTTTATATCGGGGGGACTACGAGCAGTACTTC. It is translated as CASSLYRGDYEQYF.

There are a few counts of this clone. The chain has TRBV7-9 and TRBJ1-2; D gene ambiguous. This CDR3 comprises 12 residues. V dropped 0 bases and J dropped 5 bases, with 4 bases sitting between them. Per germline, CDR1 SEHNR and CDR2 FQNEAQ (reference sequence). The CDR3 protein is CASSLALYGYTF. DNA for the CDR3: TGTGCCAGCAGCTTAGCGCTATATGGCTACACCTTC.

The chain couples TRBV5-1 to TRBJ2-5; 7 positions match TRBD1. V dropped 0 bases and J dropped 5; count of bases not matched to a gene: 7. The CDR3 contains 15 residues. In germline, CDR1 is SGHRS, CDR2 YFSETQ. The CDR3 DNA reads TGCGCCAGCAGCTTGGTGTTAGGGGGCGGGGAGACCCAGTACTTC. Translating gives CASSLVLGGGETQYF.

This clone is a singleton in its sample. J is TRBJ2-1 and V is TRBV5-4; possible D gene TRBD1, 5 bases. CDR1 is SGHNT and CDR2 is YYREEE in the germline V gene (reference sequence). The CDR3 is 16 amino acids. Trimming took off 1 base at V and 3 bases at J, with 14 bases between the two ends. The CDR3 DNA reads TGTGCCAGCAGCTTGCAGGGCATACTCCTCTACAATGAGCAGTTCTTC. Amino acid sequence: CASSLQGILLYNEQFF. The full variable domain, in which reference TRBV5-4 and TRBJ2-1 provide the parts outside the CDR3, is ETGVTQSPTHLIKTRGQQVTLRCSSQSGHNTVSWYQQALGQGPQFIFQYYREEENGRGNFPPRFSGLQFPNYSSELNVNALELDDSALYLCASSLQGILLYNEQFFGPGTRLTVL.

V and J are TRBV29-1 and TRBJ1-4; the D gene is possibly TRBD1 (6 bases). The CDR3 loop spans 11 amino acids. V lost 6 bases to trimming and J lost 7 bases, with 9 bases between them. Germline loops: CDR1 SQVTM, CDR2 ANQGSEA. The CDR3 sequence is CSVQGPEKLFF. The DNA for the CDR3 is TGCAGCGTACAGGGTCCTGAAAAACTGTTTTTT.

The V and J genes are TRBV5-1 and TRBJ2-7, with 8 nucleotides matching TRBD1. V lost 4 bases, J lost 0 bases, and 9 bases stayed unmatched. CDR1 and CDR2 from the germline V gene are SGHRS and YFSETQ. The CDR3 spans 16 residues. As DNA, the CDR3 is TGCGCCAGCAGCCTGGGGACGGGACAGGTCTCCTACGAGCAGTACTTC. Translating gives CASSLGTGQVSYEQYF.

The rearrangement joins TRBV2 to TRBJ1-1; D call uncertain. This CDR3 comprises 13 residues. Germline V lookup: CDR1 SNHLY, CDR2 FYNNEI. V was clipped by 9 bases and J by 3 bases, with 14 bases between them. CDR3 coding DNA: TGTGCCAGTCAGGCGCTGGAGGACACTGAAGCTTTCTTT. Translated, it gives CASQALEDTEAFF.

V and J are TRBV5-6 and TRBJ2-2; D is perhaps TRBD1 (5 bases). The CDR3 totals 16 residues. Per germline, CDR1 SGHDT and CDR2 YYEEEE. Trimming took 1 base from V and 0 from J, leaving 10 bases between them. The CDR3 loop is CASSLLGAANTGELFF. The CDR3 nucleotides are TGTGCCAGCAGCTTGTTAGGGGCGGCGAACACCGGGGAGCTGTTTTTT. The complete variable domain, with remaining parts taken from reference TRBV5-6 and TRBJ2-2, reads DAGVTQSPTHLIKTRGQQVTLRCSPKSGHDTVSWYQQALGQGPQFIFQYYEEEERQRGNFPDRFSGHQFPNYSSELNVNALLLGDSALYLCASSLLGAANTGELFFGEGSRLTVL.

This chain joins TRBV6-1 and TRBJ2-7, with D maybe TRBD2 (5 bases). The CDR3 totals 11 residues. Germline lookup yields CDR1 MNHNS and CDR2 SASEGT. Between the trimmed V and J ends, which lost 4 bases and 8 bases, there was a span of 9 bases. The CDR3, as DNA: TGTGCCAGCAGTGCTGGGAGACAGCAGTACTTC. This translates into CASSAGRQQYF.

Here the CDR3 DNA reads TGTGCCAGCAGCTTAGGGCTAGCGGGATCCACAGATACGCAGTATTTT. Its translation is CASSLGLAGSTDTQYF. The chain is built from TRBV7-9 and TRBJ2-3; TRBD2 aligns across 9 bases. The junction had 4 bases not matched to a gene; V was cut back by 1 base and J by 2 bases. Germline V lookup: CDR1 SEHNR, CDR2 FQNEAQ (reference sequence). This CDR3 contains 16 residues.

The chain is built from TRBV4-1 and TRBJ1-2; the D gene is possibly TRBD1 (6 bases). Trimming took 0 bases from V and 3 from J, leaving 11 bases between them. The V gene's germline CDR1 is MGHRA and CDR2 YSYEKL. CDR3 length equals 15 residues. CDR3 bases: TGCGCCAGCAGCCAAGATGGGACACAAGACTATGGCTACACCTTC. Translating gives CASSQDGTQDYGYTF.

The chain joins TRBV6-1 to TRBJ2-7; possible D gene TRBD2, 5 bases. Germline lookup yields CDR1 MNHNS and CDR2 SASEGT. This CDR3 is 13 amino acids long. Trimming left V 2 bases short and J 3 bases short, with 8 bases between. The CDR3 nucleotides are TGTGCCAGCAGTGAAATGAGGGACTACGAGCAGTACTTC. It translates to CASSEMRDYEQYF.

The chain couples TRBV27 to TRBJ2-1; 7 nucleotides line up with TRBD2. From germline, CDR1 is MNHEY and CDR2 SMNVEV (reference sequence). The CDR3 runs to 15 residues. Trimming removed 7 bases from V and 4 bases from J; junction bases left unmatched: 10. CDR3 protein: CASMVGLPLYNEQFF. The CDR3 DNA is TGTGCCAGCATGGTGGGACTACCCCTATACAATGAGCAGTTCTTC.

The chain has TRBV5-6 and TRBJ2-1; D is perhaps TRBD1 (6 bases). Germline V gene data show CDR1 as SGHDT and CDR2 as YYEEEE. Trimming removed 0 bases from V and 6 bases from J, with 13 bases in between. The CDR3 sequence is 15 residues long. CDR3 sequence reads: CASSLAPGARNEQFF. The DNA for the CDR3 is TGTGCCAGCAGCTTGGCACCAGGGGCGCGCAATGAGCAGTTCTTC. The full variable domain, its missing parts supplied by reference TRBV5-6 and TRBJ2-1, is DAGVTQSPTHLIKTRGQQVTLRCSPKSGHDTVSWYQQALGQGPQFIFQYYEEEERQRGNFPDRFSGHQFPNYSSELNVNALLLGDSALYLCASSLAPGARNEQFFGPGTRLTVL.

V gene TRBV19 combines with J gene TRBJ2-3, with D possibly TRBD1 on 6 matching bases. V was shortened by 3 bases and J by 2 bases, with 15 bases between the two germline ends. From germline, CDR1 is LNHDA and CDR2 SQIVND (reference sequence). The CDR3 extends over 16 amino acids. CDR3 loop: CASSIQDSVYTDTQYF. In nucleotides, the CDR3 is TGTGCCAGTAGTATTCAGGACAGTGTGTACACAGATACGCAGTATTTT.

The V and J genes are TRBV4-2 and TRBJ2-3, with 11 bases lining up with TRBD2. The CDR3 runs 18 residues. The V gene's germline CDR1 is LGHNA and CDR2 YNFKEQ. The trim removed 0 bases at V and 6 bases at J, leaving 11 bases unmatched. The CDR3 sequence is CASSQDLIAGGPSDTQYF. The CDR3 nucleotides read TGTGCCAGCAGCCAAGACCTAATAGCGGGAGGGCCTAGTGATACGCAGTATTTT.

The V gene is TRBV5-1, the J gene TRBJ1-1, with D possibly matching TRBD1 (6 bases). Germline CDR1 reads SGHRS; CDR2 reads YFSETQ. The CDR3 has 15 amino acids. Trimming left V 1 base short and J 1 base short, with 11 bases between. CDR3 residues: CASSLNAGENTEAFF. Written as DNA, the CDR3 is TGCGCCAGCAGCTTGAACGCAGGGGAGAACACTGAAGCTTTCTTT. The full variable domain, with the rest looked up from reference TRBV5-1 and TRBJ1-1, is KAGVTQTPRYLIKTRGQQVTLSCSPISGHRSVSWYQQTPGQGLQFLFEYFSETQRNKGNFPGRFSGRQFSNSRSEMNVSTLELGDSALYLCASSLNAGENTEAFFGQGTRLTVV.

This chain connects TRBV7-9 to TRBJ2-2; D is unresolved. The ends were cut back, 7 bases at V and 9 bases at J, with 9 bases in the middle. Germline V gene lookup returns CDR1 SEHNR and CDR2 FQNEAQ (reference sequence). This CDR3 spans 11 amino acids. The DNA for the CDR3 is TGTGCCAGCACCCAGAGGAGGGAGCTGTTTTTT. It codes for CASTQRRELFF.

V gene TRBV4-1 combines with J gene TRBJ2-1; perhaps TRBD2 as D (7 bases). Germline values: CDR1 MGHRA, CDR2 YSYEKL. The CDR3 runs 15 residues. Deletions cut 1 base from V and 8 bases from J, with 15 bases between. The CDR3 sequence: CASSQGRGGRHEQFF. CDR3 nucleotide sequence: TGCGCCAGCAGCCAAGGTAGGGGGGGCCGGCATGAGCAGTTCTTC.